The sequence of this T cell receptor (beta chain) was determined in a study of beta chain features in type 1 diabetes. Findings of the study overall: In type 1 diabetes patients, VDJ junctions had fewer insertions; deletions at these junctions were more frequent. TCRB CDR3s were moderately but significantly shorter in Type 1 diabetes patients in all four CD4+ subsets.

This CDR3 has 17 amino acids. The germline V gene has CDR1 SGHTA and CDR2 FQGNSA. Trimming shortened V by 4 bases and J by 6 bases, and 22 bases separated the two germline ends. In total, each donor contributed a single heparinised blood draw that averaged roughly 100 mL. Concerning this clone: Its antigen is not identified.

The entirety of the isolated RNA underwent reverse transcription, so expressed TCRB transcripts were sequenced. Assay used: immunoSEQ multiplex PCR; TCRdb lists only in-frame clones, some missing. The sample includes 250,000 to 350,000 clones, roughly an eighth of them seen just once. This chain links TRBV7-2 with TRBJ1-5; D is unclear. This clonotype was obtained from a man aged 30 to 39 with type 1 diabetes. Input material: naive CD4+ T cells from blood. The CDR3 bases are TGTGCCAGCAGCTCGACTTATCCGGGCCCGGGAGGTCAGCCCCAGCATTTT. As protein: CASSSTYPGPGGQPQHF.